The 29 T cell receptor beta chains below come from one sample, sequenced in a study of blood T cell repertoires in COVID-19. Assay used: immunoSEQ multiplex PCR; TCRdb lists only in-frame clones, some missing. Here the sample spans tens of thousands of clones, about 77% being singletons. The sample comprised peripheral blood. These receptors came from a human donor in a cohort sampled during active COVID-19.

The chain employs TRBV5-1 and TRBJ2-7; TRBD1 aligns across 9 bases. The CDR3 totals 15 residues. Germline V gene data show CDR1 as SGHRS and CDR2 as YFSETQ. V trimming: 3 bases; J trimming: 1 base; junction bases outside the gene matches: 5. This CDR3 is CASSSGQGGSYEQYF. The DNA for the CDR3 is TGCGCCAGCAGCTCGGGACAGGGAGGATCCTACGAGCAGTACTTC.

V usage is TRBV28 and J usage is TRBJ2-2, with 7 bases aligning to TRBD1. The J segment lost 1 base and the V segment lost 3 bases, leaving 5 bases of the junction unmatched. This CDR3 contains 16 residues. Per germline, CDR1 MDHEN and CDR2 SYDVKM. The CDR3 DNA sequence: TGTGCCAGCAGTTTGCTGACAGGGTGGAACACCGGGGAGCTGTTTTTT. Its protein is CASSLLTGWNTGELFF.

The CDR3 DNA follows: TGTGCCAGCAGTGACCGGGACTCGGGGCCGAGAACGCAGTATTTT. Its protein product is CASSDRDSGPRTQYF. The rearrangement uses TRBV6-1 and TRBJ2-3, with D perhaps matching TRBD2 (6 bases). V was shortened by 3 bases and J by 9 bases, with 19 bases between the two germline ends. This CDR3 is built from 15 residues. The germline V gene encodes CDR1 MNHNS and CDR2 SASEGT.

V and J are TRBV28 and TRBJ1-1; TRBD1 might be the D (6 bases). CDR1 is MDHEN, CDR2 SYDVKM, per germline. V lost 3 bases and J 4 bases, leaving 9 bases between the germline ends. This CDR3 region has 13 residues. The CDR3 sequence: CASSFGGPTEAFF. CDR3 nucleotides: TGTGCCAGCAGTTTCGGGGGGCCCACTGAAGCTTTCTTT.

V gene TRBV7-8 combines with J gene TRBJ1-5; D is unresolved. Germline CDR1 reads SGHVS; CDR2 reads FQNEAQ. V was trimmed by 4 bases and J by 6 bases, leaving 13 bases between them. This CDR3 spans 14 amino acids. The CDR3 region has the DNA TGTGCCAGCAGCTCCCCTAGAATCGGTCAGCCCCAGCATTTT. Its translation: CASSSPRIGQPQHF.

The rearrangement uses TRBV5-4 and TRBJ1-2; TRBD1 is a possible D gene (6 bases). Trimming stripped 4 bases from V and 4 bases from J, with 11 bases between. The CDR3 is made up of 13 amino acids. Germline assignment: CDR1 SGHNT and CDR2 YYREEE (reference sequence). The CDR3: CASSTRGAYGYTF. The CDR3 DNA reads TGTGCCAGCAGCACCCGGGGGGCCTATGGCTACACCTTC. Based on the CDR3 plus reference TRBV5-4 and TRBJ1-2, the full variable domain is ETGVTQSPTHLIKTRGQQVTLRCSSQSGHNTVSWYQQALGQGPQFIFQYYREEENGRGNFPPRFSGLQFPNYSSELNVNALELDDSALYLCASSTRGAYGYTFGSGTRLTVV.

This chain connects TRBV6-2 or TRBV6-3 to TRBJ2-1; TRBD2 aligns across 12 bases. Trimming removed 2 bases from V and 12 bases from J; junction bases left unmatched: 5. Per the germline V gene, CDR1 is MNHEY and CDR2 is SVGEGT. The CDR3 has 14 amino acids. CDR3 amino acids: CASSYDGLAGRQFF. CDR3 DNA: TGTGCCAGCAGTTACGATGGACTAGCGGGACGGCAGTTCTTC.

J is TRBJ1-5 and V is TRBV19; 7 nucleotides agree with TRBD1. The CDR3 spans 13 residues. The J segment lost 5 bases and the V segment lost 6 bases, leaving 4 bases of the junction unmatched. Germline CDR1 and CDR2: LNHDA and SQIVND (reference sequence). CDR3 residues: CASSRDSYQPQHF. The CDR3 DNA reads TGTGCCAGTAGCCGGGACAGCTATCAGCCCCAGCATTTT. The full variable domain, with the rest looked up from reference TRBV19 and TRBJ1-5, is DGGITQSPKYLFRKEGQNVTLSCEQNLNHDAMYWYRQDPGQGLRLIYYSQIVNDFQKGDIAEGYSVSREKKESFPLTVTSAQKNPTAFYLCASSRDSYQPQHFGDGTRLSIL.

In this sample, this clone turned up once. The chain joins TRBV3-1 (or the pseudogene TRBV3-2) to TRBJ1-1; TRBD1 might be the D (6 bases). The CDR3 is 16 amino acids. V was pared by 4 bases and J by 1 base, with 16 bases between. Per germline, CDR1 LGHDT and CDR2 YNNKEL (reference sequence). CDR3 coding DNA: TGTGCCAGCAGCCGGGACAATTCCCGCTGGAACACTGAAGCTTTCTTT. It specifies CASSRDNSRWNTEAFF.

The gene calls are TRBV6-2 or TRBV6-3 and TRBJ1-1, with TRBD1 identical over 7 bases. This CDR3 has 16 residues. The germline V gene encodes CDR1 MNHEY and CDR2 SVGEGT. V gave up 2 bases and J gave up 5 bases; unmatched junction bases: 11. The DNA for the CDR3 is TGTGCCAGCAGTTACGGGTCGGGCAGGGGGGAAACTGAAGCTTTCTTT. It specifies CASSYGSGRGETEAFF.

The CDR3 DNA follows: TGCGCCAGCAGCTTACCCCGGGGAGTGCACACTGAAGCTTTCTTT. This sequence encodes CASSLPRGVHTEAFF. This chain connects TRBV5-1 to TRBJ1-1, with D hard to call. The germline gives CDR1 SGHRS, CDR2 YFSETQ. The CDR3 contains 15 residues. Trimming pared 2 bases from V and 3 bases from J, leaving 14 bases between.

This chain connects TRBV6-5 to TRBJ1-6; possible D gene TRBD1, 5 bases. Germline CDR1 reads MNHEY; CDR2 reads SVGAGI. Trimming pared 10 bases from V and 6 bases from J, leaving 16 bases between. The CDR3 consists of 14 residues. The CDR3 DNA reads TGTGCCACCGTGGAACAGACAGTTAATTCACCCCTCCACTTT. Residues: CATVEQTVNSPLHF.

V and J are TRBV7-3 and TRBJ2-3; D is uncertain. The CDR3 has 14 residues. V gave up 2 bases and J gave up 2 bases, with 8 bases separating them. Per the germline V gene, CDR1 is SGHTA and CDR2 is FQGTGA. The chain's CDR3 is CASSLLLNTDTQYF. In DNA, the CDR3 is TGTGCCAGCAGCTTATTGCTAAACACAGATACGCAGTATTTT.

The rearrangement uses TRBV6-2 or TRBV6-3 and TRBJ1-3; the D gene is possibly TRBD1 (6 bases). Trimming removed 5 bases at V and 4 bases at J, with 21 bases between. Germline V gene data show CDR1 as MNHEY and CDR2 as SVGEGT. This CDR3 is 17 amino acids long. The CDR3 region has the DNA TGTGCCAGCAGTCCCTACCGGGACAAGGACGGCGGAAACACCATATATTTT. As protein: CASSPYRDKDGGNTIYF.

This CDR3 reads CASSGTGRAWSNQPQHF. CDR3 in DNA: TGTGCCAGCAGTGGGACAGGGAGGGCGTGGAGCAATCAGCCCCAGCATTTT. V usage is TRBV28 and J usage is TRBJ1-5, with 9 bases lining up with TRBD1. V lost 5 bases to trimming and J lost 1 base; unmatched junction nucleotides: 9. Germline CDR1 reads MDHEN; CDR2 reads SYDVKM. CDR3 size: 17 residues.

This clone was seen once. V usage is TRBV19 and J usage is TRBJ1-2; D is uncertain. The CDR3 is 16 amino acids. Germline CDR1 and CDR2: LNHDA and SQIVND (reference sequence). Deletions cut 0 bases from V and 2 bases from J, with 13 bases between. CDR3 nucleotides: TGTGCCAGTAGTATAGATGCTAACCCTCAAAACTATGGCTACACCTTC. It translates to CASSIDANPQNYGYTF.

The CDR3 loop is CASSQATGARRSETEAFF. The CDR3, as DNA: TGCGCCAGCAGCCAAGCCACAGGGGCCCGGCGGAGTGAGACTGAAGCTTTCTTT. This rearrangement joins TRBV4-3 to TRBJ1-1, with 7 nucleotides matching TRBD1. This CDR3 is 18 amino acids long. The V gene end was trimmed by 1 base and the J gene end by 5 bases; junction bases not matched to a gene: 16. Germline CDR1 reads LGHNA; CDR2 reads YSLEER.

The chain links TRBV5-1 to TRBJ2-1; maybe TRBD2 (5 bases). Germline CDR1 and CDR2: SGHRS and YFSETQ. Trimming stripped 4 bases from V and 3 bases from J, with 20 bases between. This CDR3 has 17 amino acids. CDR3 protein: CASSRGGSGSGYNEQFF. The CDR3 DNA reads as TGCGCCAGCAGCCGTGGAGGTTCCGGGTCCGGCTACAATGAGCAGTTCTTC.

The CDR3: CASSSPGGGLAEAFF. CDR3 sequence (DNA): TGTGCCAGCAGCTCCCCGGGAGGGGGCTTAGCTGAAGCTTTCTTT. The chain joins TRBV5-4 to TRBJ1-1; 7 bases agree with TRBD1. The V and J ends lost 3 bases and 6 bases, in that order; junction bases with no gene match: 11. Germline CDR1 is SGHNT and CDR2 is YYREEE (reference sequence). This CDR3 region has 15 residues.

The gene calls are TRBV9 and TRBJ2-2, with a weak D call TRBD2 (5 bases). Germline assignment: CDR1 SGDLS and CDR2 YYNGEE. The CDR3 spans 13 residues. V dropped 3 bases and J dropped 5 bases, with 8 bases sitting between them. CDR3 residues: CASSARETGELFF. Here the CDR3 DNA reads TGTGCCAGCAGCGCGAGGGAAACCGGGGAGCTGTTTTTT.

J is TRBJ2-7 and V is TRBV10-3; TRBD2 is a possible D gene (5 bases). CDR3 length: 14 amino acids. Germline V gene lookup returns CDR1 ENHRY and CDR2 SYGVKD. The V end lost 6 bases, the J end lost 0 bases, and 12 bases lay between the germline ends. The CDR3: CAIRTGSSSYEQYF. As DNA, the CDR3 is TGTGCCATCAGAACGGGGTCAAGCTCCTACGAGCAGTACTTC.

The chain links TRBV28 to TRBJ2-7, with a weak D call TRBD1 (6 bases). CDR3 length: 14 amino acids. Trimming shortened V by 6 bases and J by 12 bases, and 24 bases separated the two germline ends. Germline V lookup: CDR1 MDHEN, CDR2 SYDVKM. For the CDR3, the DNA is TGTGCCAGCAGCCCGCCTTCCAGGGGCGCTTCGGGGTACTTC. Protein: CASSPPSRGASGYF.

This clone has just a few counts. V usage is TRBV5-6 and J usage is TRBJ1-6; tentative D call: TRBD1 (6 bases). Germline CDR1 reads SGHDT; CDR2 reads YYEEEE. The CDR3 length is 15 residues. Trimming removed 5 bases at V and 10 bases at J, with 19 bases between. The CDR3 nucleotides read TGTGCCAGCAGTAACAGGGAGTCATTGAACTCACCCCTCCACTTT. Residues: CASSNRESLNSPLHF.

V usage is TRBV5-6 and J usage is TRBJ1-1; D is ambiguous. V lost 2 bases and J lost 0, with 8 bases in between. Germline lookup yields CDR1 SGHDT and CDR2 YYEEEE. The CDR3 has 14 amino acids. CDR3 in amino acids: CASSLNGMNTEAFF. DNA of the CDR3: TGTGCCAGCAGCTTAAACGGTATGAACACTGAAGCTTTCTTT.

V gene TRBV9 combines with J gene TRBJ2-5, with no clear D. The CDR3 length is 14 residues. From germline, CDR1 is SGDLS and CDR2 YYNGEE. Trimming pared 4 bases from V and 4 bases from J, leaving 14 bases between. CDR3 protein: CASSPRGAIETQYF. Here the CDR3 DNA reads TGTGCCAGCAGCCCCCGCGGAGCTATAGAGACCCAGTACTTC.

V gene TRBV3-1 (or the pseudogene TRBV3-2) combines with J gene TRBJ1-6; 9 nucleotides match TRBD1. Trimming removed 5 bases from V and 6 bases from J; junction bases left unmatched: 5. This CDR3 is built from 15 residues. CDR1 and CDR2 (germline): LGHDT, YNNKEL (reference sequence). The CDR3 here is CASSKGDRVNSPLHF. In DNA, the CDR3 is TGTGCCAGCAGCAAGGGGGACAGGGTTAATTCACCCCTCCACTTT.

This chain joins TRBV6-6 and TRBJ2-5; 13 bases match TRBD2. Trimming at V came to 5 bases and at J to 5 bases, leaving 2 bases not matched to a gene. CDR1 is MNHNY, CDR2 SVGAGI, per germline (reference sequence). The CDR3 extends over 14 amino acids. CDR3 in DNA: TGTGCCAGCAGTCCGACTAGCGGGAGGGAGACCCAGTACTTC. It is translated as CASSPTSGRETQYF.

In nucleotides, the CDR3 is TGTGCCAGTAGCCCTCTGGGACAGCACTATGGCTACACCTTC. It specifies CASSPLGQHYGYTF. V usage is TRBV19 and J usage is TRBJ1-2, with 7 bases aligning to TRBD1. V lost 6 bases to trimming and J lost 3 bases; unmatched junction nucleotides: 7. CDR3 length: 14 amino acids. The germline gives CDR1 LNHDA, CDR2 SQIVND (reference sequence).

This chain uses TRBV30 with TRBJ1-1; D remains unclear. This CDR3 has 13 residues. Germline assignment: CDR1 GTSNPN and CDR2 SVGIG (reference sequence). Trimming pared 5 bases from V and 1 base from J, leaving 11 bases between. CDR3 amino acids: CAWGWAGNTEAFF. In DNA, the CDR3 is TGTGCCTGGGGCTGGGCCGGGAACACTGAAGCTTTCTTT.